The entry below gives a single TCR beta chain sequence along with its context. CDR3 length: 16 residues. Germline trimming cut 5 bases from V and 5 bases from J; bases unmatched to any gene: 9. In germline, CDR1 is SEHNR, CDR2 FQNEAQ (reference sequence). This sample is drawn from a study of T cell responses to AZD1222 COVID-19 vaccine. The table came from immunoSEQ multiplex PCR; TCRdb's copy has only in-frame clones and leaves some out. The sample carries approximately 89,000 clones, about 88% recorded once. This TCR was recovered from an adult in good health. V and J are TRBV7-9 and TRBJ2-1, with 10 bases matching TRBD2. The input for sequencing was peripheral blood, taken on day 0 of AZD1222 vaccination. The CDR3 loop reads CASSPRASGGNNEQFF. Here the CDR3 DNA reads TGTGCCAGCAGCCCAAGGGCTAGCGGGGGAAACAATGAGCAGTTCTTC.